This TCR beta chain was found in a study of identical twins. TCRdb passed the 5' RACE reads through MiXCR, listing each CDR3 protein once. The table lists about 240,000 distinct CDR3 sequences, about 10% of them singletons. Sequencing was carried out using memory T cells sorted from blood. The source is a man aged 50-59 years in good health.

The CDR3 here is CASSQDWGRTEAFF. In DNA, the CDR3 is TGTGCCAGCAGCCAAGATTGGGGAAGGACTGAAGCTTTCTTT. The rearrangement uses TRBV4-2 and TRBJ1-1; no clear D. The CDR3 runs 14 residues. The V end was cut by 0 bases, the J end by 5 bases, with 10 bases between. Germline V gives CDR1 LGHNA, CDR2 YNFKEQ.